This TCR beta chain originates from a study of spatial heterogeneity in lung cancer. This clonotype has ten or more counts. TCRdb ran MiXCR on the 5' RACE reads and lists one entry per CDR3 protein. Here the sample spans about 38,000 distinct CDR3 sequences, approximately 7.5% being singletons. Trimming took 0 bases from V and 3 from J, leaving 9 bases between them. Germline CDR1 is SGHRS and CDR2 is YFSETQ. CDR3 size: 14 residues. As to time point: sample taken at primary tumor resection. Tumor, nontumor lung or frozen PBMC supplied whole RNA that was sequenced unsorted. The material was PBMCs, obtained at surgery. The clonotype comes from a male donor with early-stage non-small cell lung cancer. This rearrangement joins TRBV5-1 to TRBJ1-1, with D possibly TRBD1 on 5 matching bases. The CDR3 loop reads CASSLVPGDTEAFF. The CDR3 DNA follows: TGCGCCAGCAGCTTGGTTCCGGGGGACACTGAAGCTTTCTTT. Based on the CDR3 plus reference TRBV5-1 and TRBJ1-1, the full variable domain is KAGVTQTPRYLIKTRGQQVTLSCSPISGHRSVSWYQQTPGQGLQFLFEYFSETQRNKGNFPGRFSGRQFSNSRSEMNVSTLELGDSALYLCASSLVPGDTEAFFGQGTRLTVV.